This T cell receptor beta chain was sequenced during a study of shared clonotypes between healthy human individuals. Genomic DNA (from each subset) was split evenly across several immunoSEQ plates. Measured with immunoSEQ multiplex PCR; TCRdb has only the in-frame clones, and not every one. This sample has nearly 1 million clones; approximately 80% occur once, and the top ten carry about 1.5%. Comments on this clone: Antigen specificity is unknown.

The ends lost 2 bases at V and 4 bases at J; junction bases unmatched: 7. The CDR3 is 15 residues long. The V gene's germline CDR1 is ENHRY and CDR2 SYGVKD. Study-level findings and limits: Represented diversity, genetic and exposure-history alike, was limited by few donors. Although depth was large, rarefaction showed that sequencing of the sorted subsets was incomplete.

Sample: memory CD4+ T cells sorted from blood. Stated subset: CD45RA-negative fraction. This chain uses TRBV10-3 with TRBJ1-1; 7 bases line up with TRBD1. This clonotype was obtained from a man younger than 35 in good health. CDR3 sequence: CAISEGQAMGTEAFF. In DNA form, the CDR3 reads TGTGCCATCAGTGAGGGACAGGCTATGGGCACTGAAGCTTTCTTT.